This T cell receptor beta chain was documented in a study of T cell repertoires in cytomegalovirus infection. Turning to the study itself: Researchers turned to recently identified HLA-C-restricted CMV epitopes as well as well-studied HLA-B-restricted ones. Public TCR beta signatures provided an indication of both CMV infection and a matching HLA type.

This clonotype was counted at least ten times. Its antigen is currently unknown. General study results and limits: CMV-specific TCR beta clonotypes restricted by HLA-C dominated the ex vivo response. Identification of carriers of CMV plus the relevant HLA was performed using cumulative public TCR beta family frequency.

In TCRdb, the reads were re-called with MiXCR into one record per CDR3 protein. The sample lists roughly 90,000 distinct CDR3 sequences, approximately 30% seen once, with less than 75% in the top ten. The specimen comprised CD8+ T cells from cultured PBMCs, sampled from culture after CMV antigen stimulation. The receptor's source is a human donor in good health (CMV status not recorded). Some clones in this sample may be carry-over from other donors' samples.

The CDR3: CASSLGEGGYYGYTF. The CDR3 region has the DNA TGTGCCAGCAGCTTGGGGGAGGGGGGTTACTATGGCTACACCTTC. This rearrangement joins TRBV7-8 to TRBJ1-2; perhaps TRBD1 as D (6 bases). The germline V gene has CDR1 SGHVS and CDR2 FQNEAQ. The CDR3 consists of 15 residues. Trimming left V 3 bases short and J 3 bases short, with 14 bases between.